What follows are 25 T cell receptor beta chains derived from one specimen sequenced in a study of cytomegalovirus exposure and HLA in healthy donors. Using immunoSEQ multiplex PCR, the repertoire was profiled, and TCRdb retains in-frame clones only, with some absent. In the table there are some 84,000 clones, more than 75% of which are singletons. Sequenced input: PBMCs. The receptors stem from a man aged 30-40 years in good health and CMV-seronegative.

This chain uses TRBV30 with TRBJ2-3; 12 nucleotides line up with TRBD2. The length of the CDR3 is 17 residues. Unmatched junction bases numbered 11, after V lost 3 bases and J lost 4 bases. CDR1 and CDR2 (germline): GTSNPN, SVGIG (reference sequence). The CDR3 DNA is TGTGCCTGGAGATCATGGACTAGCGGGGACCGACCAGATACGCAGTATTTT. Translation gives CAWRSWTSGDRPDTQYF.

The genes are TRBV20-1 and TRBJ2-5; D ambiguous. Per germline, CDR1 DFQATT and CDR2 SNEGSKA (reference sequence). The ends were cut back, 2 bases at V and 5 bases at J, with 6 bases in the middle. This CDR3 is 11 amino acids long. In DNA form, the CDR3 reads TGCAGTGCTAGACAGTTCGAGACCCAGTACTTC. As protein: CSARQFETQYF.

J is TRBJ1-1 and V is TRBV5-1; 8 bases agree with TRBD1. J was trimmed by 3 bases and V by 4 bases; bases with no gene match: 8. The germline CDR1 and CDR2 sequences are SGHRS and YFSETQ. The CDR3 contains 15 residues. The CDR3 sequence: CASSRGMTGDTEAFF. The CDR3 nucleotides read TGCGCCAGCAGCCGGGGCATGACAGGGGACACTGAAGCTTTCTTT.

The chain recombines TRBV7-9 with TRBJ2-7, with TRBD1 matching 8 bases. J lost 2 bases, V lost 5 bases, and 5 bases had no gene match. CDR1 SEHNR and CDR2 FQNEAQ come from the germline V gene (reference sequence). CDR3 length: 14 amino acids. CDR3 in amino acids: CASSLTDRAYEQYF. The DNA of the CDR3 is TGTGCCAGCAGCCTAACGGACAGGGCCTACGAGCAGTACTTC.

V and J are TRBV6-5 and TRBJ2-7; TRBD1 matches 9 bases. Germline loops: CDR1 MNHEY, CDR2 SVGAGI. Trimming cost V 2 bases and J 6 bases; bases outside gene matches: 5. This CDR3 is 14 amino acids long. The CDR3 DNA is TGTGCCAGCAGTTACCGGGACAGGGTTAGCGAGCAGTACTTC. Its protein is CASSYRDRVSEQYF.

CDR3 in amino acids: CASSPRLAGVNEQYF. The CDR3 DNA reads as TGTGCCAGCAGCCCTCGACTAGCGGGAGTCAACGAGCAGTACTTC. V is TRBV28 and J is TRBJ2-7, with 12 positions matching TRBD2. Germline CDR1 and CDR2: MDHEN and SYDVKM. This CDR3 is 15 amino acids long. V was pared by 6 bases and J by 5 bases, with 8 bases of the junction left unmatched.

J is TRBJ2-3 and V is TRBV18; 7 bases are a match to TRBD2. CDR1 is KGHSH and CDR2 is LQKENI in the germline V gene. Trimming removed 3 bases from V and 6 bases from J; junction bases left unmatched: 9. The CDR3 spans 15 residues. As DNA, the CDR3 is TGTGCCAGCTCACCTAATAAGCGGGAAGTCGATACGCAGTATTTT. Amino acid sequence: CASSPNKREVDTQYF.

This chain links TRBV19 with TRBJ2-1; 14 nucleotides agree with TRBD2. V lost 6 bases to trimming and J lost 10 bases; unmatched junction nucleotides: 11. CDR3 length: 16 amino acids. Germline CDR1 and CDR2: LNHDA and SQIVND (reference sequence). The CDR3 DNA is TGTGCCAGTAGAACCCCCGGGACTAGCGGGAGTTGGGAGCAGTTCTTC. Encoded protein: CASRTPGTSGSWEQFF.

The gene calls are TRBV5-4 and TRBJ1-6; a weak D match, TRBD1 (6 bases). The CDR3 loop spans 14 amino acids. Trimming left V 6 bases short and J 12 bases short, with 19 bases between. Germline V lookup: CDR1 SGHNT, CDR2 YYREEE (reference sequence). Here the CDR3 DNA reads TGTGCCAGCAACTACAGGGTAGGGAGGGAACCCCTCCACTTT. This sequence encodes CASNYRVGREPLHF.

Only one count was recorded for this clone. This CDR3 is CASSQDPTRDRSYEQYF. Here the CDR3 DNA reads TGTGCCAGCAGCCAAGATCCCACCCGGGACAGAAGCTACGAGCAGTACTTC. The J gene is TRBJ2-7, the V gene TRBV4-2; 7 bases fit TRBD1. With 0 bases clipped from V and 3 bases from J, the junction kept 11 bases outside the gene matches. The CDR3 has 17 amino acids. Germline V CDR1 and CDR2: LGHNA, YNFKEQ.

DNA for the CDR3: TGCGCCAGCAGCCCCGGGACAGCCACAGATACGCAGTATTTT. Its translation: CASSPGTATDTQYF. This chain uses TRBV5-1 with TRBJ2-3, with 7 bases lining up with TRBD1. In germline, CDR1 is SGHRS, CDR2 YFSETQ. V was pared by 4 bases and J by 2 bases, with 4 bases of the junction left unmatched. This CDR3 spans 14 amino acids.

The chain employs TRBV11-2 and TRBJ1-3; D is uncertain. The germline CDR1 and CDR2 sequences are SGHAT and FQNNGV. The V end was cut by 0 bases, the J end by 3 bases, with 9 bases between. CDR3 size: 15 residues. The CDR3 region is CASSLDPAVGNTIYF. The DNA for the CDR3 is TGTGCCAGCAGCTTAGATCCCGCAGTTGGAAACACCATATATTTT. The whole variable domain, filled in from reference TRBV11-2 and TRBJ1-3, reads EAGVAQSPRYKIIEKRQSVAFWCNPISGHATLYWYQQILGQGPKLLIQFQNNGVVDDSQLPKDRFSAERLKGVDSTLKIQPAKLEDSAVYLCASSLDPAVGNTIYFGEGSWLTVV.

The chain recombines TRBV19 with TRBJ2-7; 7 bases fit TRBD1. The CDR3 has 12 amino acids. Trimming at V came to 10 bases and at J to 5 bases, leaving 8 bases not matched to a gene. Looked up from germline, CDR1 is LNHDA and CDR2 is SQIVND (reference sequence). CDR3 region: CATGQAADEQYF. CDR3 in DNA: TGTGCCACTGGACAGGCAGCGGACGAGCAGTACTTC.

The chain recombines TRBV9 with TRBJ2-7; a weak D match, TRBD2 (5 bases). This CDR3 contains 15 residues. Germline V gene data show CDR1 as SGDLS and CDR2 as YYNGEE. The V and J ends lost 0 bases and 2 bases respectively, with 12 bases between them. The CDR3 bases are TGTGCCAGCAGCGTAGAAGAGGGAGACGCCTACGAGCAGTACTTC. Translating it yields CASSVEEGDAYEQYF.

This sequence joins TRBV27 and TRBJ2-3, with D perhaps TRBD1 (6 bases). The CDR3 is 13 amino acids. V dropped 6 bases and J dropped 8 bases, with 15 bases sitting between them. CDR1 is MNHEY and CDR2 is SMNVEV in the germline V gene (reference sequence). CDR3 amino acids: CASSLEGQITQYF. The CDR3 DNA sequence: TGTGCCAGCAGCTTAGAGGGACAAATTACGCAGTATTTT.

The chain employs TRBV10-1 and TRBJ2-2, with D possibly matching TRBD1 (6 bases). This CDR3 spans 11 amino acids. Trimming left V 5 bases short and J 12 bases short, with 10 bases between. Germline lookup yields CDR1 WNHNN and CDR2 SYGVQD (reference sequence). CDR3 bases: TGCGCCAGCAGTACGGACAGAAAGCTGTTTTTT. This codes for CASSTDRKLFF.

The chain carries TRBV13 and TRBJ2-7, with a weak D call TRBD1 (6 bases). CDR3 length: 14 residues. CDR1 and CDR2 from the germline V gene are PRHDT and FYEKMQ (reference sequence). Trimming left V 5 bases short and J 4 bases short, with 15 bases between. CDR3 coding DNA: TGTGCCAGCAGCCAGCGGTTAGGGGGTTACGAGCAGTACTTC. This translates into CASSQRLGGYEQYF.

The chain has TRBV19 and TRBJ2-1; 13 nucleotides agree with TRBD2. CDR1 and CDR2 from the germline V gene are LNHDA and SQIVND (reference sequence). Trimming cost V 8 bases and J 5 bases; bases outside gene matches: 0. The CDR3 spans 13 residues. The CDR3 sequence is CASGTSGDNEQFF. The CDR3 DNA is TGTGCCAGTGGGACTAGCGGGGACAATGAGCAGTTCTTC.

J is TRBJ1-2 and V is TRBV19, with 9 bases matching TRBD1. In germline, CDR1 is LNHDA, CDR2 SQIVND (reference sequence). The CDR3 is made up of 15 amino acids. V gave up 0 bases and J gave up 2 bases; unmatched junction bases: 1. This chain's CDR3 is CASSIDGTGNYGYTF. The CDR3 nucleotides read TGTGCCAGTAGTATAGACGGGACAGGGAACTATGGCTACACCTTC.

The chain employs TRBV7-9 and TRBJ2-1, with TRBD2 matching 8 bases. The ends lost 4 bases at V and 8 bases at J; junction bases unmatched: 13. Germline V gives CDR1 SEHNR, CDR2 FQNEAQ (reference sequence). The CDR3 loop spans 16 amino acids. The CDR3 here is CASSSWRSSGGYEQFF. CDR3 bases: TGTGCCAGCAGCTCCTGGCGTTCCAGCGGGGGATATGAGCAGTTCTTC.

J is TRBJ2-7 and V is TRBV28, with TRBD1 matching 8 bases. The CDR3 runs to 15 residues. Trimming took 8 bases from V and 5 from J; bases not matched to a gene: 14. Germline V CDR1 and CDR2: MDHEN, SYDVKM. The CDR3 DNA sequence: TGTGCCAGCGTAGAGGTGGGGCAGGGGGCTGACGAGCAGTACTTC. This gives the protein CASVEVGQGADEQYF.

The CDR3 loop is CASTPTPPSIGGRETQYF. For the CDR3, the DNA is TGTGCCAGCACCCCAACCCCCCCCTCCATCGGTGGTAGAGAGACCCAGTACTTC. This chain uses TRBV5-4 with TRBJ2-5; D is unclear. This CDR3 has 18 residues. Germline V lookup: CDR1 SGHNT, CDR2 YYREEE (reference sequence). The germline V and J ends were trimmed by 6 bases and 4 bases, with 28 bases remaining between them.

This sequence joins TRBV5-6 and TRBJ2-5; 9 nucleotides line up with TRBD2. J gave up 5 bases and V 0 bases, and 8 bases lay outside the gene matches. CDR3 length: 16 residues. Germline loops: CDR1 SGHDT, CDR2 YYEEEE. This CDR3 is CASSLGLSGGWETQYF. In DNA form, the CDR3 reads TGTGCCAGCAGCTTGGGACTGAGCGGGGGGTGGGAGACCCAGTACTTC.

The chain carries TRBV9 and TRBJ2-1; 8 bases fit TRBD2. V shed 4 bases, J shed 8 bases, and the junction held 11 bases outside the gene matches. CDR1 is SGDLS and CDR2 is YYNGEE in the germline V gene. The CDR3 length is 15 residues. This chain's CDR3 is CASSSQGLEGYEQFF. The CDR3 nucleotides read TGTGCCAGCAGCTCACAGGGACTAGAGGGATATGAGCAGTTCTTC.

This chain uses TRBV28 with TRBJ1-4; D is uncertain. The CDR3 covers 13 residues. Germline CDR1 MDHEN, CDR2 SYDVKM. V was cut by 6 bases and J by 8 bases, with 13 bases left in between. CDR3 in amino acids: CASSQAGAEKLFF. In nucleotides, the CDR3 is TGTGCCAGCAGCCAAGCGGGTGCGGAAAAACTGTTTTTT.